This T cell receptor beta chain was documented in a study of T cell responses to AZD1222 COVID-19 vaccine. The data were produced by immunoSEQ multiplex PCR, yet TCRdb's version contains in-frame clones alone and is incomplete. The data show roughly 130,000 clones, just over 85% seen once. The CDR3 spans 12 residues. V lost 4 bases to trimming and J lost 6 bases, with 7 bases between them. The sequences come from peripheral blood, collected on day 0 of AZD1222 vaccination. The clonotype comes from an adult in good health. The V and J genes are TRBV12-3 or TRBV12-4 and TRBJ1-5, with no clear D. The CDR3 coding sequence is TGTGCCAGCAGTTCAGACATTCAGCCCCAGCATTTT. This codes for CASSSDIQPQHF.